This T cell receptor (beta chain) is drawn from a study of T cells in Graves' hyperthyroidism and ophthalmopathy. The CDR3 loop spans 16 amino acids. Trimming shortened V by 5 bases and J by 2 bases, and 16 bases separated the two germline ends. This clonotype was observed at least ten times. TCR beta CDR3 sequences were amplified from RNA transcripts. First-round RT-PCR targeting the TCR CDR3 was performed with the HTBI primer set. TCRdb processed the multiplex PCR reads anew with MiXCR; each CDR3 protein has one entry. The repertoire holds hundreds of thousands of distinct CDR3 sequences, with approximately 13% as singletons.

Sample: blood. The TCR comes from a woman in her twenties or thirties with Graves' hyperthyroidism that later progressed to Graves' ophthalmopathy. The V call is TRBV12-3 or TRBV12-4, the J call TRBJ1-5; a possible D gene is TRBD1 (5 bases). The CDR3 region is CASSPRAGTGNQPQHF. The CDR3 DNA sequence: TGTGCCAGCAGTCCTCGTGCCGGGACGGGCAATCAGCCCCAGCATTTT.